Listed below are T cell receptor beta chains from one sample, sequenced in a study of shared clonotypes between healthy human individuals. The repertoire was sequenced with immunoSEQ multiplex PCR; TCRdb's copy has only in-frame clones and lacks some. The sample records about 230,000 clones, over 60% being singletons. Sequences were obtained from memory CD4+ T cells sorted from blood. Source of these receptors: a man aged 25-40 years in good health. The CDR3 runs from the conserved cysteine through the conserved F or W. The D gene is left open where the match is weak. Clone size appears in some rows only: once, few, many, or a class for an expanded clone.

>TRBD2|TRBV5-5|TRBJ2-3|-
TGTGCCAGCAGCTTGTGGGAGGGAGACACAGATACGCAGTATTTT
CASSLWEGDTDTQYF
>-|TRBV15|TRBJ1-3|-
TGTGCCACCAGCAGGAGACAGACTGGAAACACCATATATTTT
CATSRRQTGNTIYF
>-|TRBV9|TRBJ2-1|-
TGTGCCAGCAGCGTAGGAAGCGAGCAGTTCTTC
CASSVGSEQFF
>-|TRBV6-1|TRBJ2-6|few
TGTGCCAGCAGACAGTATAGCTCTGGGGCCAACGTCCTGACTTTC
CASRQYSSGANVLTF
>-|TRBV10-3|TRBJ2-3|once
TGTGCCATCAGAGAGGAGTCAGATACGCAGTATTTT
CAIREESDTQYF
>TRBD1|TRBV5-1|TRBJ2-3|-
TGCGCCAGCAGCGCCGGACAGGGGGGCACAGATACGCAGTATTTT
CASSAGQGGTDTQYF
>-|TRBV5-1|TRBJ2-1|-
TGCGCCAGCAGCTGGCGGGCTACTACCCCCGATGAGCAGTTCTTC
CASSWRATTPDEQFF
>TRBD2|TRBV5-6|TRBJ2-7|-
TGTGCCAGCAGCCCGGACGTTAGCGGGCGCCCCAGCTCCTACGAGCAGTACTTC
CASSPDVSGRPSSYEQYF
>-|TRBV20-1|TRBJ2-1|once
TGCAGTACCGGGGCCTACAATGAGCAGTTCTTC
CSTGAYNEQFF
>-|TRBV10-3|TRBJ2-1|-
TGTGCCATCAGTAAAGGACAGAGCTACAATGAGCAGTTCTTC
CAISKGQSYNEQFF
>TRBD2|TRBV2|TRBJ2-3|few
TGTGCCAGCAGTGGTCGTTTGATAGCGGGGGGTACAGATACGCAGTATTTT
CASSGRLIAGGTDTQYF
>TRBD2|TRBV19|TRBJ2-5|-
TGTGCCAGTAGTAAGGGACTAGCGGGAGGAGAGACCCAGTACTTC
CASSKGLAGGETQYF
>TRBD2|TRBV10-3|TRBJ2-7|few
TGTGCCATCAGTGAGGGGCTAGCGGGAGGGAAGCAGTACTTC
CAISEGLAGGKQYF
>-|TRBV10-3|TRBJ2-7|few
TGTGCCATCAGTGAGCTCGACGAGCAGTACTTC
CAISELDEQYF
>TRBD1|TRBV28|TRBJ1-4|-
TGTGCCAGCAGGACCTTGACAGGGATCGCAACTAATGAAAAACTGTTTTTT
CASRTLTGIATNEKLFF
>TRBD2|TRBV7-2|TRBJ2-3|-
TGTGCCAGCAGCTTAGCCGGGGGGAGCACAGATACGCAGTATTTT
CASSLAGGSTDTQYF
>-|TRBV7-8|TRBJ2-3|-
TGTGCCAGCAGCTTTGGGCGGGGGCCCCGAGAGGAGTATTTT
CASSFGRGPREEYF
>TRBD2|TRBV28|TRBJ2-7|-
TGTGCCAGCAGCCTTGGACTAGCGGGAGTATGGGAGCAGTACTTC
CASSLGLAGVWEQYF
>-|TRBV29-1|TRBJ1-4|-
TGCAGCGTGCTTGGACAGTCTAATGAAAAACTGTTTTTT
CSVLGQSNEKLFF
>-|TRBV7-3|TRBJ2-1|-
TGTGCCAGCAGCGCCGTTGGGGACGGTGAGCAGTTCTTC
CASSAVGDGEQFF
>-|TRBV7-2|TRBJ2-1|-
TGTGCCAGCAGCTTAGCTCCCAACAATGAGCAGTTCTTC
CASSLAPNNEQFF
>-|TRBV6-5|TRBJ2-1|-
TGTGCCAGCAGCCTCAACAGCAAAGAGCAGTTCTTC
CASSLNSKEQFF
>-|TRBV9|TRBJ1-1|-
TGTGCCAGCAGCATCCTAGGGGGGGACACTGAAGCTTTCTTT
CASSILGGDTEAFF
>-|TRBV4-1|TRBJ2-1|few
TGCGCCAGCAGCCAAGATATACGGGGTGCCATTGAGCAGTTCTTC
CASSQDIRGAIEQFF
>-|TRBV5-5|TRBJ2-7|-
TGTGCCAGCAGCACCCGGGACCGCTCGGCCTACGAGCAGTACTTC
CASSTRDRSAYEQYF
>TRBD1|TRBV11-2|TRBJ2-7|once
TGTGCCAGCAGCTTAGACAGGGACAGGAACTACGAGCAGTACTTC
CASSLDRDRNYEQYF
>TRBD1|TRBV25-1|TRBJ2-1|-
TGTGCCAGCAGTGTAGATACAGGGGAGACTTACAATGAGCAGTTCTTC
CASSVDTGETYNEQFF
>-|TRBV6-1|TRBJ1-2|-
TGTGCCAGCATTACATGGTCGCATGGGTCTAATGGCTACACCTTC
CASITWSHGSNGYTF
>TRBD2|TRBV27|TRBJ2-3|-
TGTGCCAGCAGTTTATCGCTAGCGGCTAGCACAGATACGCAGTATTTT
CASSLSLAASTDTQYF
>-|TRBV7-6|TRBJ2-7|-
TGTGCCAGCAGCCAAGGAGGGTTTTCCTACGAGCAGTACTTC
CASSQGGFSYEQYF
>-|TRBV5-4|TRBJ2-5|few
TGTGCCAGCAGCAAGAATCAAGAGACCCAGTACTTC
CASSKNQETQYF
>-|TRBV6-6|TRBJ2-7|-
TGTGCCAGCAGACCTTCCATGGCCTCCTACGAGCAGTACTTC
CASRPSMASYEQYF
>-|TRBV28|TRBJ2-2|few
TGTGCCAGCAGTTTGCTGCCCAGGGGCACCGGGGAGCTGTTTTTT
CASSLLPRGTGELFF
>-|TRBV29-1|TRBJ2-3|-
TGCAGCGTTGAAGATTGGAGGGAGAGCACAGATACGCAGTATTTT
CSVEDWRESTDTQYF
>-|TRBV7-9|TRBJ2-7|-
TGTGCCAGCAGCCCGGGACTCCACCAGTACTTC
CASSPGLHQYF
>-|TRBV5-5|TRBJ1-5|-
TGTGCCAGCAGCTTGATTGGCGCAGCGAGCAATCAGCCCCAGCATTTT
CASSLIGAASNQPQHF
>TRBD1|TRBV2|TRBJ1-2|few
TGTGCCAGCGGACGGGACAGAACTAACTATGGCTACACCTTC
CASGRDRTNYGYTF
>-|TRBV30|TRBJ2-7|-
TGTGCCTGGAGAAACAGCTCCTACGAGCAGTACTTC
CAWRNSSYEQYF
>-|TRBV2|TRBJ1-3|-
TGTGCCAGCGGGGGTAGCTCTGGAAACACCATATATTTT
CASGGSSGNTIYF
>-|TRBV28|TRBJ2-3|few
TGTGCCAGCAGTTTTCCGGGGGCTCATACGCAGTATTTT
CASSFPGAHTQYF
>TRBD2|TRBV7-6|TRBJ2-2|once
TGTGCCAGCAGCTTAGCGGGAGGGCCTACCGGGGAGCTGTTTTTT
CASSLAGGPTGELFF
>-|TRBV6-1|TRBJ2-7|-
TGTGCCAGCAGTGACGGTCAGGTTGTGACAAGCAGCTCCTACGAGCAGTACTTC
CASSDGQVVTSSSYEQYF
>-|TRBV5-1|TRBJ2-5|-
TGCGCCAGCAGCTTGGACTGGACCCAGTACTTC
CASSLDWTQYF
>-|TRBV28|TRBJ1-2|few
TGTGCCAGCAGTCAGACATATGGCTATGGCTACACCTTC
CASSQTYGYGYTF
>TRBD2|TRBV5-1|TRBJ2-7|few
TGCGCCTCCGGGCGGGAGGGTCCCGTCGAGCAGTACTTC
CASGREGPVEQYF
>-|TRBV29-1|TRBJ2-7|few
TGCAGCGTGCAGGGAAACGAGCAGTACTTC
CSVQGNEQYF
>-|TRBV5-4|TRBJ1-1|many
TGTGCCAGCAGCTTGACAGACGAAGAAGCTTTCTTT
CASSLTDEEAFF
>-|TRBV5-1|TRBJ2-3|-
TGCGCCAGCAGCTTACAAGACCCGACAGATACGCAGTATTTT
CASSLQDPTDTQYF
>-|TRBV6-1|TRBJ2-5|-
TGTGCCAGCAGTCTTACGGGAGTAAAAGAGACCCAGTACTTC
CASSLTGVKETQYF
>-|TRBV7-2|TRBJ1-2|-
TGTGCCAGCAGCCTCGGGCCAGACTATGGCTACACCTTC
CASSLGPDYGYTF
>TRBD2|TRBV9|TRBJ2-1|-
TGTGCCAGCAGCGTAGAAGAAGGACTAGCGCTCAATGAGCAGTTCTTC
CASSVEEGLALNEQFF
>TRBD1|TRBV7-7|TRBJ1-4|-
TGTGCCAGCAGCCCTGGGACAGGGGTGGATGAAAAACTGTTTTTT
CASSPGTGVDEKLFF
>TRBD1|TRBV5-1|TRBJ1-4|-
TGCGCCAGCAGCCGGGACAGGGGTTACGAAAAACTGTTTTTT
CASSRDRGYEKLFF
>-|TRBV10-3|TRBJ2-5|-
TGTGCCATCGGGGAAGAGACCCAGTACTTC
CAIGEETQYF
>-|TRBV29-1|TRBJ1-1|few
TGCAGGGCCTCTGAAATGGGCGACACTGAAGCTTTCTTT
CRASEMGDTEAFF